This TCR beta chain was observed in a study of CD8+CD57+ T cells in acquired aplastic anemia (dated by TCRdb to the late 2010s). Context from the whole study: A mean of approximately 3 ug of DNA, ranging from roughly 0.18 to 30 ug, was extracted from sorted CD4+ and CD8+ cells. Study-level results and caveats: Between patients and healthy controls, no significant difference in CD8+ Simpson's diversity was found (P=0.060). Although some 28 CD8+ CDR3 sequences were shared by patients and controls, these sequences appeared highly expressed in patients and within the immunodominant clones of patients.

The CDR3 runs 13 residues from the cysteine to the phenylalanine. Just CDR3 DNA is preserved here, 39 bases in frame from base 1. According to the germline V gene (reference sequence), CDR1 reads DFQATT and CDR2 reads SNEGSKA. For this chain, trimming is 6 bases at the V end and 4 bases at the J end, and the number of junction bases without a gene match is 7. Genomic DNA served as template for TCR beta VDJ combination and CDR3 sequence profiling. TCR repertoire sequencing was run on an Illumina HiSeq 2000. The authors' pipeline ran thus. TRBV/TRBJ rearrangement plots, CDR3 size and DJ length profiles, and Simpson's diversity index were used to evaluate the repertoires. The immunodominant clone was defined as the most abundant DNA sequence in deep sequencing data. CDR3 amino acid sequences were checked for sharing across subjects and were also compared against the VDJdb database and published repertoires. TCRdb reprocessing: public reads trimmed at Q25 with fastp, clones called with MiXCR, in-frame beta chains kept. Rows are combined by CDR3 protein, so each entry shows the most common genes and DNA. The V and J calls come from TCRdb's annotation, not from the publication. This sample holds 150,000 to 200,000 distinct CDR3 sequences; around 66% were observed only once. The ten largest clonotypes hold around 45% of the sample.

The study deep-sequenced TCR repertoires of sorted CD4+ and CD8+ blood T cells from severe aplastic anemia patients and healthy subjects. Ficoll-Paque density gradient centrifugation was used to isolate peripheral blood mononuclear cells. CD4+ and CD8+ T cells were sorted by FACS or magnetic beads before DNA extraction. In regard to this clonotype: The clone's antigen remains unknown. Base qualities are not at hand, and no much larger clone is one base apart.

The receptor's source is a human donor with severe aplastic anemia or a healthy control (not recorded which). The V gene is TRBV20-1 and the J gene is TRBJ2-7; TRBD1 agrees with 9 junctional bases. The sequenced sample was sorted CD4+, CD8+, or CD8+CD57+ T cells (not recorded which) from PBMCs. The base sequence is TGCAGTGCCGCGCGGGACAGGGAATACGAGCAGTACTTC. Translation gives CSAARDREYEQYF.